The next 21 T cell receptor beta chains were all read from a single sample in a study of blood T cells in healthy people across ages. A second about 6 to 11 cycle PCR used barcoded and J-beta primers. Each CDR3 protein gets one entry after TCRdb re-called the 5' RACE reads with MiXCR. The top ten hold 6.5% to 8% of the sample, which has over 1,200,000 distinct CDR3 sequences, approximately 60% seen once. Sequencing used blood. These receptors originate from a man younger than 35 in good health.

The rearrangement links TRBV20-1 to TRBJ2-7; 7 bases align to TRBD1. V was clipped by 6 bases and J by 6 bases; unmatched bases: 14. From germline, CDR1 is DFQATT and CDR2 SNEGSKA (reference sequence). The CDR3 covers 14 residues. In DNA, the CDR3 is TGCAGTGCGGCCTCCGGGACAGCTAATCGCGAGCAGTACTTC. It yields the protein CSAASGTANREQYF.

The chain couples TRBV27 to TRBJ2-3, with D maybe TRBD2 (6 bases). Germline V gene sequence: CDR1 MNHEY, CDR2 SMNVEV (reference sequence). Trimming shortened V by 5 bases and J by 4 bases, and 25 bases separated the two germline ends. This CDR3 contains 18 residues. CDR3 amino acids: CASSIAPLSGGWADTQYF. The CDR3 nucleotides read TGTGCCAGCAGTATAGCCCCACTCTCTGGGGGGTGGGCAGATACGCAGTATTTT.

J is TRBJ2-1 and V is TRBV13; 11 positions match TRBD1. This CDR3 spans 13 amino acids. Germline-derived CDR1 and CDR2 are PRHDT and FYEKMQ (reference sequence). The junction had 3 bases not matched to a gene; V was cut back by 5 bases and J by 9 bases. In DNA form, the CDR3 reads TGTGCCAGCAGCGGACAGGGGGCATTTGAGCAGTTCTTC. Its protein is CASSGQGAFEQFF.

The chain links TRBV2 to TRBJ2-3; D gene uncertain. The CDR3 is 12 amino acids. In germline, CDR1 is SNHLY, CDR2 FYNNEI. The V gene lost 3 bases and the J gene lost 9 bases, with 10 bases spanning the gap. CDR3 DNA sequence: TGTGCCAGCAGTGAGAGGTTAGGGACGCAGTATTTT. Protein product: CASSERLGTQYF.

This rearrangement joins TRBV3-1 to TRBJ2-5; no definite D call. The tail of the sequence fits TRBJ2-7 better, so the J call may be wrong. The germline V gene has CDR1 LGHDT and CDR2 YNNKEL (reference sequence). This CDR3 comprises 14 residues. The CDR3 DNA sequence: TGTGCCAGCAGCCAAGGACTCACGTCCAGCGAGCAGTACTTC. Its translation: CASSQGLTSSEQYF.

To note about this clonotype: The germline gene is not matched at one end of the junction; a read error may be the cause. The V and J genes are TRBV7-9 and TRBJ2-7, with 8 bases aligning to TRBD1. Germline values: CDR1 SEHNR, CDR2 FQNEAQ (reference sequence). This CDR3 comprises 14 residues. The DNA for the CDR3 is TGTGCCAGCAGCCCGGACAGGGTTCGGCACGAGCAGAACTTC. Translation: CASSPDRVRHEQNF. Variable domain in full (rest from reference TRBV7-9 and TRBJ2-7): DTGVSQNPRHKITKRGQNVTFRCDPISEHNRLYWYRQTLGQGPEFLTYFQNEAQLEKSRLLSDRFSAERPKGSFSTLEIQRTEQGDSAMYLCASSPDRVRHEQNFGPGTRLTVT.

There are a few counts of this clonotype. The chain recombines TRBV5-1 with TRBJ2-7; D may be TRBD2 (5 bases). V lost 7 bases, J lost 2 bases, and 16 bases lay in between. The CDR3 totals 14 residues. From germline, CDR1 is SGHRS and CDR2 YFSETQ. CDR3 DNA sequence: TGCGCCAGCGACACCGGGATAAACCCCTACGAGCAGTACTTC. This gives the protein CASDTGINPYEQYF.

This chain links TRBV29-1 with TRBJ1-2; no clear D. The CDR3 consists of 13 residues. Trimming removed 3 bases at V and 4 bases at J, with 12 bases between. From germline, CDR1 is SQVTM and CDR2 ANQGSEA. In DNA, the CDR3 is TGCAGCGTTGATCAGAGGGTTGTCTATGGCTACACCTTC. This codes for CSVDQRVVYGYTF.

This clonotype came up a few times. CDR3 amino acids: CASSSQDFPYEQYF. CDR3 coding DNA: TGTGCCAGCAGTAGCCAGGACTTTCCCTACGAGCAGTACTTC. This chain connects TRBV25-1 to TRBJ2-7, with a possible D match to TRBD2 (5 bases). The CDR3 sequence is 14 residues long. V was cut by 5 bases and J by 2 bases, with 13 bases left in between. The germline CDR1 and CDR2 sequences are MGHDK and SYGVNS.

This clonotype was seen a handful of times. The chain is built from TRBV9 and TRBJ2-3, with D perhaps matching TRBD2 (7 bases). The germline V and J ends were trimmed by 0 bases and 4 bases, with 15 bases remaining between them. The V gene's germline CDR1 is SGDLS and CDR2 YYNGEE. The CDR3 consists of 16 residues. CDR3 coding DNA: TGTGCCAGCAGCGTAGAAGGGGGGGCCGGAGCAGATACGCAGTATTTT. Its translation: CASSVEGGAGADTQYF.

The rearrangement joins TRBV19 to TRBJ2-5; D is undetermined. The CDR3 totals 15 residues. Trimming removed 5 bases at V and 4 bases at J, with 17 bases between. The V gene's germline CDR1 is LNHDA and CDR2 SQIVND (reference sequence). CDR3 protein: CASSASPTNLETQYF. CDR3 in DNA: TGTGCCAGTAGTGCTTCGCCAACTAACCTAGAGACCCAGTACTTC.

Here the CDR3 reads CASSRGLAGAGDTQYF. Here the CDR3 DNA reads TGTGCCAGCAGTCGAGGGCTAGCGGGAGCCGGAGATACGCAGTATTTT. V is TRBV7-2 and J is TRBJ2-3, with 10 bases fitting TRBD2. Germline CDR1 SGHTA, CDR2 FQGNSA. This CDR3 comprises 16 residues. V lost 6 bases, J lost 5 bases, and 11 bases stayed unmatched.

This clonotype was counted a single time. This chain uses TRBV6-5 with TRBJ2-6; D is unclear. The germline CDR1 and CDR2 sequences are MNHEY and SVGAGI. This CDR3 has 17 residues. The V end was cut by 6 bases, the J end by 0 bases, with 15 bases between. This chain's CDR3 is CASSYTLQSSGANVLTF. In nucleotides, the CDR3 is TGTGCCAGCAGCTACACCCTTCAATCCTCTGGGGCCAACGTCCTGACTTTC.

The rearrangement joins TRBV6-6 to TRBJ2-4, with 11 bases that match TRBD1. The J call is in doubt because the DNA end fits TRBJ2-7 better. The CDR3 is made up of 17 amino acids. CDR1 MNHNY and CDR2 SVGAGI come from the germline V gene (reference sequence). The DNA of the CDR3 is TGTGCCAGCAGTAGGGCGGACAGGGGGCGCCTTTACTACGAGCAGTACTTC. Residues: CASSRADRGRLYYEQYF.

The CDR3: CASEGGGREFF. In DNA, the CDR3 is TGTGCCAGCGAAGGGGGGGGCCGGGAGTTCTTC. The rearrangement joins TRBV2 to TRBJ2-1; maybe TRBD2 (7 bases). Germline V gene lookup returns CDR1 SNHLY and CDR2 FYNNEI. V lost 8 bases and J 14 bases, leaving 16 bases between the germline ends. The CDR3 length is 11 residues.

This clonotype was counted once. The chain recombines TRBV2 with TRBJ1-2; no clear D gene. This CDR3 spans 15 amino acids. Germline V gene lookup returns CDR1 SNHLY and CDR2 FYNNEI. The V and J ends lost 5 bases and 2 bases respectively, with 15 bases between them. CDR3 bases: TGTGCCAGCAGTCACACTCCCGGGAGCAACTATGGCTACACCTTC. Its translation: CASSHTPGSNYGYTF.

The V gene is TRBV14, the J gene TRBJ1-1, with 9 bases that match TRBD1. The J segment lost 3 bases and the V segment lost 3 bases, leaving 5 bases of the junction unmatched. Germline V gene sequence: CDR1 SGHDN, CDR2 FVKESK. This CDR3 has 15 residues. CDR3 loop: CASSHPGTGYTEAFF. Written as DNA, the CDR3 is TGTGCCAGCAGCCATCCCGGGACAGGGTACACTGAAGCTTTCTTT. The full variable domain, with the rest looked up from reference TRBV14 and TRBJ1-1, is EAGVTQFPSHSVIEKGQTVTLRCDPISGHDNLYWYRRVMGKEIKFLLHFVKESKQDESGMPNNRFLAERTGGTYSTLKVQPAELEDSGVYFCASSHPGTGYTEAFFGQGTRLTVV.

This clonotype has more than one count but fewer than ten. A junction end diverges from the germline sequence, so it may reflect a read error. CDR3 DNA: TGTGCCAGCAGGCGAGGGGGCCAACAGGGCAACACGGAAGCTTTCTTT. This translates into CASRRGGQQGNTEAFF. The chain recombines TRBV6-1 with TRBJ1-1; 7 bases map to TRBD1. The germline CDR1 and CDR2 sequences are MNHNS and SASEGT. CDR3 length equals 16 residues.

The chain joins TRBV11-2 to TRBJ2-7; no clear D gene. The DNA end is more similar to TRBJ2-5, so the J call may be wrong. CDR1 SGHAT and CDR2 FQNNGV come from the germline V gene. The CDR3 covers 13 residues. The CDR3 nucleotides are TGTGCCAGCAGACACATCTCGGGAGAGACCCAGTACTTC. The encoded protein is CASRHISGETQYF.

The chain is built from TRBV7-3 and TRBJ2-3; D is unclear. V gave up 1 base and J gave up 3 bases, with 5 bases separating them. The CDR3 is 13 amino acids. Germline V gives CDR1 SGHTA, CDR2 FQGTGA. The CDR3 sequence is CASSLMATDTQYF. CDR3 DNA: TGTGCCAGCAGCTTAATGGCGACAGATACGCAGTATTTT.

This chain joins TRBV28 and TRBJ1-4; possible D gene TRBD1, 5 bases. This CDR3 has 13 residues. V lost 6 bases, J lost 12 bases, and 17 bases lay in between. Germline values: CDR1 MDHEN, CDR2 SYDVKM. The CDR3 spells CASRLGAVGELFF. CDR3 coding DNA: TGTGCCAGCAGACTCGGGGCGGTGGGGGAACTGTTTTTT.